The T cell receptor (beta chain) under discussion was sequenced for a study of blood T cell dynamics during melanoma immunotherapy (dated by TCRdb to between 2020 and 2021). Turning to the overall study: Patients with metastatic melanoma were treated with first-line pembrolizumab or nivolumab plus ipilimumab as standard of care in the United Kingdom. Peripheral T cell receptor repertoires of metastatic melanoma patients were profiled before and after one cycle of checkpoint inhibitor therapy to find early correlates of response. Consecutive patients formed a training cohort, and a further independent group of patients from the same centre was pooled into an external validation set. The paper as a whole reports these results and caveats: The study could not determine whether the T cell clones driving repertoire changes were melanoma-specific or reflected general immune activation. Patients who later achieved disease control showed a bifurcated PBMC repertoire reorganization at W3, with increased clonality or increased diversity, unlike progressors. The relatively small sample size was acknowledged as potentially limiting generalization of the results.

Interpreted using the paper, the time point label stands for: week 3, after first cycle of checkpoint inhibitor. Blood was sampled before treatment (T0) and at week 3 (W3), after the first cycle of checkpoint blockade. Except for two patients with rapid clinical progression, response was assessed 12 weeks after the first infusion by RECIST 1.1; disease control meant complete response, partial response or stable disease. Any patient who had received prior systemic cancer treatment, was on concomitant immunosuppressant therapy or had synchronous other active malignancies was excluded. To track both circulating cells and T cell turnover, TCR beta was sequenced from bulk PBMC as well as from plasma cell-free DNA. Lymphoprep and SepMate tubes were used to isolate PBMC from blood, and red cell lysis was then performed. QIAamp DNA Blood Mini kits were used to extract DNA from PBMC and from sorted T cell subsets.

The germline V gene encodes CDR1 SEHNR and CDR2 FQNEAQ (reference sequence). CDR3 length: 15 amino acids, cysteine to phenylalanine. Only the CDR3 part of the read is kept: 45 bases, read in frame from the first base. The junction shows trimming of 0 bases on V and 4 bases on J, and the gene matches do not reach 2 bases of it. A fixed 350 ng of DNA was loaded for every bulk PBMC sample. The immunoSEQ TCRb Assay kit was used according to manufacturer instructions to amplify TCR beta CDR3 sequences from genomic DNA. The KAPA Library Quantification Kit for Illumina platforms was used to quantify pooled libraries by qPCR. Pooled libraries were clustered at 0.6-1.1 pM and sequenced on an Illumina NextSeq 500. Per the authors' processing: TCR data were analyzed with immunoSEQ ANALYZER and the R LymphoSeq package. A rearrangement efficiency score was calculated as productive divided by the sum of productive and non-productive CDR3 sequences. Clonality was assessed using the Gini coefficient and diversity using the Renyi index at alpha=1, with pairwise comparisons between timepoints within each patient. Clonal relatedness, based on an edit distance of 3, and repertoire similarity, based on the Bhattacharyya coefficient, were both computed in LymphoSeq. To classify response, a linear discriminant analysis based on week-3 changes in clonality and diversity was built with the R MASS and caret packages. TCRdb stores this immuneACCESS table with in-frame sequences only. Part of the clones is absent; in the studies checked, under half of the shortfall reflects unresolved V genes, and no reason is known for the rest. V and J calls and clone size follow that table, whereas D and trimming were derived from the DNA. The sample table shows a few thousand clones, and around four fifths are seen once. Roughly a third of the sample belongs to the ten largest clones.

Judged by its sample share, this clone qualifies as medium-sized (0.01 to 0.1%). What antigen it recognizes has not been identified. Qualities for individual bases were not recorded, and no much larger clone is one base off. This clonotype originated in a human donor with melanoma. The sequencing used blood, collected from a patient treated with checkpoint blockade. The sequence joins TRBV7-9 to TRBJ1-2; 10 junctional bases match TRBD1. The nucleotide sequence reads as follows: TGTGCCAGCAGCTTAGCTGGGACAGGGGTCTATGGCTACACCTTC. The translation is CASSLAGTGVYGYTF.